This TCR beta chain was obtained from a study of CD8 T cells in Susac syndrome (dated 2019 in TCRdb). Background on the whole study: Repertoire sequencing was used to test whether CD8+ T cell activation and differentiation in Susac syndrome was antigen driven. CD8+ T cell repertoire clonality was compared between over 9 healthy donors, approximately 14 Susac syndrome patients and roughly 15 multiple sclerosis patients. Results the study describes overall, beyond this receptor: The number of individuals in the TCR sequencing and HLA analysis was recognized as being relatively small.

Spanning cysteine to phenylalanine, the CDR3 consists of 19 amino acids. This entry keeps only the CDR3 DNA: 57 bases, framed from base 1. V lost 2 bases and J lost 8 bases; the stretch between them is 28 bases long. The germline V gene supplies CDR1 SGHVS and CDR2 FQNEAQ. RNA was extracted using the RNeasy kit, and roughly 0.5 to 1 ug of the RNA was reverse transcribed with random hexamers. TCR beta CDR3 regions were amplified with the immunoSEQ multiplex PCR assay covering 54 Vbeta and 13 Jbeta segments. PCR amplification bias was corrected using a synthetic template baseline for primer optimization and computational correction. The authors' analysis ran thus. Reads were assigned to V, D and J genes according to IMGT and analyzed in immunoSEQ Analyzer, with only productive sequences retained. Clonality was computed as one minus Shannon entropy normalized by log2 of the number of productive unique sequences. Public and private clones were assessed among the 100 most prevalent clones of each patient and control. Susac-specific clones were defined as absent from healthy and MS cohorts, over a thousand published viral clones and other ImmuneACCESS disease sequences. Through fastp at Q25 and MiXCR, TCRdb rebuilt clones from the public reads, retaining in-frame beta chains. Merged by CDR3 protein, the rows form single entries marked with the most common genes and DNA. TCRdb assigned the V and J calls; the authors' analysis was not used. The sample table lists about 300,000 distinct CDR3 sequences, 75% to 90% of them with a count of one. Of the sample, roughly 0.2% is held by the ten largest clones.

Comment on this clonotype: Its binding antigen is unknown. No base quality values were provided; no much bigger clone lies one nucleotide off.

Peripheral blood CD8+ and CD4+ T cells from healthy donors, Susac syndrome patients and multiple sclerosis patients were profiled by high-throughput TCR beta sequencing. Treatment-naive patients with stable or active relapsing-remitting disease fulfilling revised McDonald criteria were used as multiple sclerosis controls. CD8+ TEMRA cells were enriched by FACS, while bulk CD8+ and CD4+ T cells were purified by magnetic negative isolation. Blood was drawn into EDTA tubes, processed within 24 hours, and PBMCs were isolated by density gradient centrifugation. PBMCs intended for TCR sequencing were frozen in liquid nitrogen and were later thawed in a 37 degrees C water bath. A purity of at least 90% was achieved for sorted or isolated CD4+, CD8+ and CD8+ TEMRA cells.

The sequencing sample was made of CD8+ T cells from PBMCs. This clonotype originated in a human donor with multiple sclerosis. This chain joins TRBV7-8 to TRBJ2-1; the D call is tentative, TRBD1 or TRBD2, as each matches 5 bases. The nucleotide sequence is TGTGCCAGCAGCTTAATGAGGGGCGGCGGAATGGGAGTTGACGATGAGCAGTTCTTC. This gives the protein CASSLMRGGGMGVDDEQFF.